This T cell receptor beta chain was captured in a study of shared clonotypes between healthy human individuals. On the study more broadly: The cohort comprised a couple of women and a few men. Their ages spanned 18 to 49 years.

The run depth of the assay was deep. Using ten immunoSEQ deep assay plates, investigators sequenced unsorted PBMC DNA. TCRdb's table, derived via immunoSEQ multiplex PCR, lists solely in-frame clones and lacks some. There are around 500,000 clones in the sample; roughly 85% occur only once, and about 12% lies in the top ten. Study-wide findings and caveats: Sample collection involved blood only; tissue repertoires are likely different.

This clone was recorded only once. Its matching antigen is unknown. With a much larger clone just one base away, this may be a read error. The germline gives CDR1 WNHNN, CDR2 SYGVQD (reference sequence). This CDR3 comprises 18 residues. Sequenced: PBMCs. This sequence joins TRBV10-1 and TRBJ2-2, with 11 bases aligning to TRBD2. The source of this sequence is a woman aged 40 to 50 in good health. Some clones in this sample may be carry-over from other donors' samples. This CDR3 is CARPPAASGRRYTWELFF. CDR3 in DNA: TGCGCCCGCCCGCCGGCGGCTAGCGGGAGGCGGTACACCTGGGAGCTGTTTTTT.